This T cell receptor (beta chain) was identified in a study of control samples from healthy donors and cancer patients. The table lists this clone with a count of one. Germline V gene sequence: CDR1 MNHEY, CDR2 SMNVEV (reference sequence). With 6 bases clipped from V and 2 bases from J, the junction kept 6 bases outside the gene matches. This CDR3 is built from 14 residues. Produced via immunoSEQ multiplex PCR; TCRdb's table is partial and in-frame only. The data hold some 190,000 clones, with about 90% observed a single time. Material for sequencing was blood. The chain uses TRBV27 and TRBJ2-7; 8 positions match TRBD1. This sequence originates from a man aged 25-40 years in good health. CDR3: CASSLRTGPYEQYF. Written as DNA, the CDR3 is TGTGCCAGCAGCCTGCGGACAGGGCCCTACGAGCAGTACTTC.